The text below deals with one TCR beta chain. The antigen remains unidentified. The CDR3 extends over 15 amino acids. V dropped 0 bases and J dropped 7 bases, with 18 bases sitting between them. Per germline, CDR1 DFQATT and CDR2 SNEGSKA (reference sequence). Carried by the TCR beta cDNA libraries were unique molecular identifiers. The authors obtained roughly 500,000 cDNA molecules from roughly 1.1 to 9.2 million T cells. TCRdb ran MiXCR on the PCR reads and lists one entry per CDR3 protein. In the table there are fewer than 850,000 distinct CDR3 sequences, roughly 30% of which are singletons. The sample comes from a study of post-analysis software for immune sequencing data. At the level of the study: Several disease courses (relapsing-remitting, secondary progressive and progressive-relapsing) of multiple sclerosis were included.

Whole-study results and caveats: Patients had higher frequencies than controls of a few TRBV segments, including TRBV5-6, TRBV5-1 and TRBV20-1. Samples from a shared batch, those prepared together, strongly co-clustered by F measure. Normalized Chao1 diversity in multiple sclerosis patients fell significantly below that of controls.

The source of this sequence is a girl aged 5-17 years with multiple sclerosis. The sequenced sample consisted of blood. V gene TRBV20-1 combines with J gene TRBJ2-5; D possibly corresponds to TRBD2 (6 bases). CDR3 sequence (DNA): TGCAGTGCTAGAGAAGGAAGTGGTAGCGGTTCGACCCAGTACTTC. It specifies CSAREGSGSGSTQYF.